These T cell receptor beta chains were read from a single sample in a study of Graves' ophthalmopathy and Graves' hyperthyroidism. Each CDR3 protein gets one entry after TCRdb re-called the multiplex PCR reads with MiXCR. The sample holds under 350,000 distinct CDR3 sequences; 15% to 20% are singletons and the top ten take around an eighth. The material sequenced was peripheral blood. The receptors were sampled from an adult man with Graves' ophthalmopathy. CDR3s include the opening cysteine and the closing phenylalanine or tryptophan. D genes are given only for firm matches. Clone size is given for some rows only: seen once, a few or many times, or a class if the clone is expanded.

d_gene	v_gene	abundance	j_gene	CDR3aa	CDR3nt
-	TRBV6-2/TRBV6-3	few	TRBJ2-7	CASMASALTYEQYF	TGTGCCAGCATGGCTAGCGCATTAACCTACGAGCAGTACTTC
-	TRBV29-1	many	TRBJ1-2	CSVPIDQIGGYTF	TGCAGCGTTCCTATCGACCAGATCGGAGGCTACACCTTC
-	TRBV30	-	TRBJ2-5	CAWSVRQGETQYF	TGTGCCTGGAGTGTAAGGCAGGGGGAGACCCAGTACTTC
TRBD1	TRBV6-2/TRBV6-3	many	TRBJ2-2	CASRRQGVSTGELFF	TGTGCCAGCAGGAGACAGGGCGTATCTACCGGGGAGCTGTTTTTT
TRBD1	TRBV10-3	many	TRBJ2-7	CATQDRVAYEQYF	TGTGCCACGCAGGACAGGGTCGCGTACGAGCAGTACTTC
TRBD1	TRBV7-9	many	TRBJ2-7	CASSTPGQSYEQYF	TGTGCCAGCAGCACTCCGGGACAGTCCTACGAGCAGTACTTC
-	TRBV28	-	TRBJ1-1	CASSPLDRNTEAFF	TGTGCCAGCAGCCCTCTAGACAGGAACACTGAAGCTTTCTTT
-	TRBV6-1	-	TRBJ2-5	CASSVLETQYF	TGTGCCAGCAGCGTATTGGAGACCCAGTACTTC
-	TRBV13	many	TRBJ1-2	CASSLAGPITLYGYTF	TGTGCCAGCAGCTTAGCCGGACCGATAACTCTCTATGGCTACACCTTC
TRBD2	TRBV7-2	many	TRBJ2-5	CASSLARGRETQYF	TGTGCCAGCAGCTTAGCGCGCGGGAGAGAGACCCAGTACTTC
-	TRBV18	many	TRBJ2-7	CASSTIETERQYF	TGTGCCAGCTCTACCATTGAGACAGAAAGGCAGTACTTC
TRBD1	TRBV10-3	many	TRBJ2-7	CAISGQGDRSYEQYF	TGTGCCATCAGTGGTCAGGGGGACAGATCCTACGAGCAGTACTTC
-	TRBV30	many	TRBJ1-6	CAWSDPTGSPRNSPLHF	TGTGCCTGGAGTGACCCGACAGGAAGCCCCCGAAATTCACCCCTCCACTTT
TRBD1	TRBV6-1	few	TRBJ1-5	CASSEVGQGVNSNQPQHF	TGTGCCAGCAGTGAAGTGGGACAGGGGGTCAATAGCAATCAGCCCCAGCATTTT
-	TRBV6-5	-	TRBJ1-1	CATTYMNTEAFF	TGTGCCACCACTTATATGAACACTGAAGCTTTCTTT
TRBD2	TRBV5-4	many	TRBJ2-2	CASSSGPGLGRSGELFF	TGTGCCAGCAGCTCAGGACCGGGACTCGGGAGGAGCGGGGAGCTGTTTTTT
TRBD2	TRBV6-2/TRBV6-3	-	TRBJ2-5	CASRPGLAGWETQYF	TGTGCCAGCAGACCCGGACTAGCGGGGTGGGAGACCCAGTACTTC
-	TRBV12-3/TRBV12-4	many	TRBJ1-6	CASSLAGGRPLHF	TGTGCCAGCAGTTTAGCAGGTGGGAGACCCCTCCACTTT
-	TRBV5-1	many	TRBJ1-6	CASSLQAGSNSPLHF	TGCGCCAGCAGCTTACAAGCTGGTAGTAATTCACCCCTCCACTTT
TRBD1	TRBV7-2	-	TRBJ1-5	CASSVGQGRIHF	TGTGCCAGCAGCGTCGGACAGGGCCGGATCCATTTT
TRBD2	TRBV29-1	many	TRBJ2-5	CSVDRRGSETQYF	TGCAGCGTTGACAGGCGGGGGAGTGAGACCCAGTACTTC
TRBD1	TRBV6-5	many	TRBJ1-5	CATRKTGRNQPQHF	TGTGCCACCCGAAAGACAGGGCGTAATCAGCCCCAGCATTTT
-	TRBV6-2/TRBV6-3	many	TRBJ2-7	CASSSYGTTYEQYF	TGTGCCAGCAGTAGCTACGGGACAACCTACGAGCAGTACTTC
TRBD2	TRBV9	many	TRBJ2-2	CASSVVAGDNTGELFF	TGTGCCAGCAGCGTAGTGGCGGGGGATAACACCGGGGAGCTGTTTTTT
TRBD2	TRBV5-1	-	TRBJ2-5	CASSTSSGGALKETQYF	TGCGCCAGCAGCACATCTAGCGGGGGGGCCTTGAAGGAGACCCAGTACTTC
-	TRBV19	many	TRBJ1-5	CASSIKNQPQHF	TGTGCCAGTAGTATCAAAAATCAGCCCCAGCATTTT